Below, one T cell receptor beta chain is given with its context. CD45RO-negative, CCR7-selected cells formed the naive CD8 fraction, which excluded terminally differentiated effector memory CD45RA+ cells. CDR3 length equals 18 residues. Per the germline V gene, CDR1 is PRHDT and CDR2 is FYEKMQ (reference sequence). V shed 1 base and J 0 bases; nucleotides not matched to a gene: 4. The assay was immunoSEQ multiplex PCR, and TCRdb's table has in-frame clones only and misses some. The sample includes about 2 million clones, about 95% seen only once; the top ten take 1% to 1.5%. The sample comes from a study of shared clonotypes between healthy human individuals.

The TCR was taken from a man between 18 and 29 years old in good health. This sequence joins TRBV13 and TRBJ2-1, with 12 bases matching TRBD2. Sequencing input: naive CD8+ T cells sorted from blood. CDR3 nucleotide sequence: TGTGCCAGCAGCTTAGAGCTAGCGGGAGGGCCCTCCTACAATGAGCAGTTCTTC. The encoded protein is CASSLELAGGPSYNEQFF.